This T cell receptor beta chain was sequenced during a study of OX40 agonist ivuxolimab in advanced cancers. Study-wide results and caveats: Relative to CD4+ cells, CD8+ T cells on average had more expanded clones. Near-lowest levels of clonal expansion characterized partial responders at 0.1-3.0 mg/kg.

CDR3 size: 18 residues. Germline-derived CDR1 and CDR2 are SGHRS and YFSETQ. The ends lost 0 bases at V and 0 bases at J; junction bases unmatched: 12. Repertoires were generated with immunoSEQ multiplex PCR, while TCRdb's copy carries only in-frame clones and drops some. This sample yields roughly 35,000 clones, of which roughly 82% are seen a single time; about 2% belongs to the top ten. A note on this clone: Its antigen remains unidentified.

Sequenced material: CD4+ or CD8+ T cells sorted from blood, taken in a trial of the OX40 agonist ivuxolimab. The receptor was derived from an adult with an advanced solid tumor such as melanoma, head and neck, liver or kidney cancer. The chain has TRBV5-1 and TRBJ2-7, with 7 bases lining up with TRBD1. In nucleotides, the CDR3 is TGCGCCAGCAGCTTGGGACAGGGTGGTCATCTTTACTCCTACGAGCAGTACTTC. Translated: CASSLGQGGHLYSYEQYF.